Each of the 14 T cell receptor beta chains below was sequenced from the same sample in a study of post-analysis software for immune sequencing data. Broader study findings: Controls showed lower frequencies than patients for 4 or 5 TRBV segments, and TRBV5-6, TRBV5-1 and TRBV20-1 were among these.

Their cognate antigens are unknown. The library was made from cDNA and included unique molecular identifiers. Via MiXCR, TCRdb re-called the PCR reads, giving one row per CDR3 protein. Of under 200,000 distinct CDR3 sequences in the sample, 29% are singletons; the top ten hold 3% to 4%. The sample was blood. The source of these receptors is a girl aged 2-17 years with multiple sclerosis.

This clonotype has a count of ten or more. The chain couples TRBV20-1 to TRBJ2-7; 7 bases match TRBD1. There are 12 residues in the CDR3. V was pared by 4 bases and J by 3 bases, with 3 bases of the junction left unmatched. Germline V gene lookup returns CDR1 DFQATT and CDR2 SNEGSKA (reference sequence). This chain's CDR3 is CSAKGQDYEQYF. CDR3 in DNA: TGCAGTGCTAAAGGACAGGACTACGAGCAGTACTTC.

This chain connects TRBV20-1 to TRBJ2-7, with 10 bases aligning to TRBD2. The CDR3 is 17 residues long. Looked up from germline, CDR1 is DFQATT and CDR2 is SNEGSKA (reference sequence). V was clipped by 1 base and J by 0 bases; unmatched bases: 9. The CDR3, as DNA: TGCAGTGCTAGAGGGGTGGGACTAGCGACGAGCTCCTACGAGCAGTACTTC. Amino acids: CSARGVGLATSSYEQYF.

The V call is TRBV20-1, the J call TRBJ1-6, with TRBD1 matching 7 bases. The trim removed 6 bases at V and 2 bases at J, leaving 7 bases unmatched. This CDR3 has 15 amino acids. In germline, CDR1 is DFQATT, CDR2 SNEGSKA (reference sequence). CDR3 sequence (DNA): TGCAGTGCCCCTACCCAGGGGGCCTATAATTCACCCCTCCACTTT. Translating it yields CSAPTQGAYNSPLHF.

To note about this clonotype: One base away lies a much larger clone, so this may be a sequencing read error. The chain uses TRBV11-1 and TRBJ2-7; D not resolved. This CDR3 has 15 amino acids. CDR1 and CDR2 (germline): SGHAT, FQDESV (reference sequence). CDR3 sequence reads: CTSSLENGHSYEQYF. CDR3 DNA sequence: TGTACCAGCAGCTTAGAAAACGGGCACTCCTACGAGCAGTACTTC.

This clonotype has ten or more counts. This chain links TRBV20-1 with TRBJ1-2, with TRBD1 as a possible D gene (6 bases). The V gene's germline CDR1 is DFQATT and CDR2 SNEGSKA (reference sequence). Trimming took 1 base from V and 5 from J, leaving 11 bases between them. The CDR3 totals 13 residues. CDR3 DNA sequence: TGCAGTGCTAGAGCCAATCAGGGGTATGGCTACACCTTC. Protein product: CSARANQGYGYTF.

This clonotype appeared many times. This rearrangement joins TRBV9 to TRBJ2-3, with a weak D call TRBD2 (5 bases). V was shortened by 0 bases and J by 0 bases, with 14 bases between the two germline ends. Germline CDR1 reads SGDLS; CDR2 reads YYNGEE. The CDR3 contains 17 residues. The CDR3 sequence: CASSVALWESSTDTQYF. The CDR3 nucleotides are TGTGCCAGCAGCGTAGCCTTGTGGGAGTCTAGCACAGATACGCAGTATTTT.

V is TRBV5-1 and J is TRBJ1-2, with 8 bases identical to TRBD1. Per germline, CDR1 SGHRS and CDR2 YFSETQ. The CDR3 covers 15 residues. Trimming took 4 bases from V and 8 from J; bases not matched to a gene: 13. The CDR3 sequence: CASSAGQGGEGGYTF. In nucleotides, the CDR3 is TGCGCCAGCAGCGCCGGACAGGGAGGAGAAGGCGGCTACACCTTC.

A word on this clonotype: A much larger clone lies one base from this, so it may be a read error. The chain has TRBV5-1 and TRBJ2-4; D might be TRBD2 (5 bases). Gene TRBJ2-7 matches the end of the DNA better, so the J call may be wrong. Per germline, CDR1 SGHRS and CDR2 YFSETQ. The CDR3 runs to 12 residues. CDR3 residues: CAGYTEVYEQYF. Written as DNA, the CDR3 is TGCGCCGGCTATACGGAGGTCTACGAGCAGTACTTC.

The CDR3 protein is CASSLESGANQPQHF. The CDR3 DNA is TGCGCCAGCAGCTTGGAATCAGGGGCCAATCAGCCCCAGCATTTT. V and J are TRBV5-1 and TRBJ1-5; tentative D call: TRBD1 (6 bases). CDR1 and CDR2 (germline): SGHRS, YFSETQ. The CDR3 is 15 amino acids. V lost 0 bases and J lost 3, with 10 bases in between. The full variable domain, rest sourced from reference TRBV5-1 and TRBJ1-5, is KAGVTQTPRYLIKTRGQQVTLSCSPISGHRSVSWYQQTPGQGLQFLFEYFSETQRNKGNFPGRFSGRQFSNSRSEMNVSTLELGDSALYLCASSLESGANQPQHFGDGTRLSIL.

In this sample, this clonotype turned up many times. The J gene is TRBJ2-7, the V gene TRBV25-1; D gene uncertain. The CDR3 runs 12 residues. Germline loops: CDR1 MGHDK, CDR2 SYGVNS. Trimming took off 3 bases at V and 6 bases at J, with 9 bases between the two ends. The CDR3 reads CASSDYSLEQYF. DNA of the CDR3: TGTGCCAGCAGTGACTACAGTCTCGAGCAGTACTTC.

The genes are TRBV7-6 and TRBJ2-2, with D possibly being TRBD1 (6 bases). CDR3 length: 15 amino acids. Germline V lookup: CDR1 SGHVS, CDR2 FNYEAQ. V was pared by 5 bases and J by 4 bases, with 14 bases between. The DNA of the CDR3 is TGTGCCAGCAGCCGTATGGGGGCCGGCACCGGGGAGCTGTTTTTT. Translated: CASSRMGAGTGELFF.

This chain connects TRBV9 to TRBJ1-2; 9 nucleotides agree with TRBD1. The V gene end was trimmed by 3 bases and the J gene end by 0 bases; junction bases not matched to a gene: 3. The CDR3 is 15 residues long. Germline lookup yields CDR1 SGDLS and CDR2 YYNGEE. The CDR3 region is CASSATGGSNYGYTF. The DNA of the CDR3 is TGTGCCAGCAGCGCCACAGGGGGCTCTAACTATGGCTACACCTTC.

With respect to this clonotype: This may be a read error: a much more frequent sequence differs by one nucleotide. The gene calls are TRBV7-3 and TRBJ2-7; TRBD2 is a possible D gene (5 bases). Matching the DNA end better, TRBJ2-5 makes the J call doubtful. The germline V gene encodes CDR1 SGHTA and CDR2 FQGTGA. CDR3 length: 15 amino acids. In DNA form, the CDR3 reads TGTGCCAGCGGCCCCCAGAATACGGGAACGGAGACCCAGTACTTC. It encodes CASGPQNTGTETQYF.

This clonotype has a count of ten or more. The chain carries TRBV10-3 and TRBJ1-4; the D gene is possibly TRBD1 (5 bases). This CDR3 has 14 residues. Per the germline V gene, CDR1 is ENHRY and CDR2 is SYGVKD. The CDR3, as DNA: TGTGCTAGCAAACCCGGGGCGTCTAATGAAAAACTGTTTTTT. Protein: CASKPGASNEKLFF.